The rows below give T cell receptor beta chains drawn from one sample of a study of cytomegalovirus exposure and HLA in healthy donors. Only in-frame clones appear in the TCRdb table, and some are missing; sequencing was by immunoSEQ multiplex PCR. The profile shows under 200,000 clones, more than 70% of them singletons. The sample was PBMCs. The receptors stem from a male donor in good health and CMV-seronegative. CDR3s include the opening cysteine and the closing phenylalanine or tryptophan. D genes are given only for firm matches. Expanded clones are given a class, and other clones once, few, many or no size at all.

clone_size,v_call,d_call,j_call,cdr3_nt,cdr3_aa
-,TRBV9,-,TRBJ1-3,TGTGCCAGCAGCGTAGAGGCCAGAGGCTCTGGAAACACCATATATTTT,CASSVEARGSGNTIYF
once,TRBV29-1,-,TRBJ2-3,TGCAGCGGGGGGGGCAGGGGGCTAGCAGATACGCAGTATTTT,CSGGGRGLADTQYF
-,TRBV6-1,-,TRBJ2-7,TGTGCCAGCAGCCGGACAGTTGGCGAGCAGTACTTC,CASSRTVGEQYF
-,TRBV2,TRBD2,TRBJ2-5,TGTGCCAGCTTGGCTAGCGGGGGGGCCGCGAATTCGAAAGAGACCCAGTACTTC,CASLASGGAANSKETQYF
-,TRBV12-5,TRBD1,TRBJ2-2,TGTGCTAGTGGGCTCAGGACAGGTTCGGGGGAGCTGTTTTTT,CASGLRTGSGELFF
-,TRBV2,-,TRBJ2-3,TGTGCCAGCAGTGAAGAGGGGACTTTCGTAGACGTCGGCACAGATACGCAGTATTTT,CASSEEGTFVDVGTDTQYF
-,TRBV2,TRBD2,TRBJ2-1,TGTGCCAGCAAAAATGAGGGACTAGAGCCTGAGCAGTTCTTC,CASKNEGLEPEQFF
-,TRBV19,-,TRBJ2-5,TGTGCCAGTAGTATAATGACAGGACATGGCCAAGAGACCCAGTACTTC,CASSIMTGHGQETQYF
-,TRBV5-4,-,TRBJ1-5,TGTGCCAGCAGCTTGGGGAGTGGGCCCCAGCATTTT,CASSLGSGPQHF
-,TRBV28,-,TRBJ1-5,TGTGCCAGCAGTTCGCCGGGAGGGGTGGATTGGGGTCAGCCCCAGCATTTT,CASSSPGGVDWGQPQHF
-,TRBV6-6,TRBD2,TRBJ2-7,TGTGCCACCCAAACGGGGCGACTAGCCGGAGCCTACGGGCAGTACTTC,CATQTGRLAGAYGQYF
-,TRBV7-3,-,TRBJ1-1,TGTGCCAGCAGCTTCCGGAGGGATGAAGCTTTCTTT,CASSFRRDEAFF
-,TRBV2,TRBD1,TRBJ1-4,TGTGCCAGCAGTGGTTTATTTGGGGACAGGGTAATGCGTGCAACTAATGAAAAACTGTTTTTT,CASSGLFGDRVMRATNEKLFF
-,TRBV5-4,TRBD2,TRBJ2-2,TGTGCCAGCAGCCCTGGGGGGGTGGCCGGGGAGCTGTTTTTT,CASSPGGVAGELFF
-,TRBV4-3,-,TRBJ1-6,TGCGCCAGCAGCCAAGCTGGAGGTCTGGGGTCACCCCTCCACTTT,CASSQAGGLGSPLHF
-,TRBV7-3,TRBD2,TRBJ2-3,TGTGCCAGCAGCTTAGCGCGGGAGATACCAGATACGCAGTATTTT,CASSLAREIPDTQYF
-,TRBV7-8,-,TRBJ1-2,TGTGCCAGCAGCTGGGCAGGGTTGGGCTACACCTTC,CASSWAGLGYTF
-,TRBV11-1,-,TRBJ2-1,TGTGCCAGCAGCCAGGGGAATCAGGATGAGCAGTTCTTC,CASSQGNQDEQFF
-,TRBV9,-,TRBJ2-7,TGTGCCAGCAGCCCCCTAGCTGCGGGATACTACGAGCAGTACTTC,CASSPLAAGYYEQYF
-,TRBV2,-,TRBJ2-2,TGTGCCAGCAGTGAAGACACCCACACCGGGGAGCTGTTTTTT,CASSEDTHTGELFF
-,TRBV19,TRBD2,TRBJ2-4,TGTGCCAGTAGTAGCTTAATTGCTAGCGGGGGCCAAAACATTCAGTACTTC,CASSSLIASGGQNIQYF
-,TRBV29-1,-,TRBJ2-7,TGCAGCGCCGCAGGGGGGAGGTACGAGCAGTACTTC,CSAAGGRYEQYF
once,TRBV5-4,TRBD1,TRBJ1-1,TGTGCCAGCAGCTCCCAAACCGGGACAGGGGGCCCCAACACTGAAGCTTTCTTT,CASSSQTGTGGPNTEAFF
few,TRBV6-6,TRBD1,TRBJ2-7,TGTGCCAGCTCGTTTCCGGGGACAGCAACCTACGAGCAGTACTTC,CASSFPGTATYEQYF
few,TRBV28,TRBD1,TRBJ1-6,TGTGCCAGCCAACCGGGACAGAACTATAATTCACCCCTCCACTTT,CASQPGQNYNSPLHF
once,TRBV7-3,TRBD1,TRBJ2-3,TGTGCCAGCAGCTCCCGTCCCCGACAGGGGGGAGATACGCAGTATTTT,CASSSRPRQGGDTQYF
-,TRBV21-1,-,TRBJ2-7,TGTGCCAGCAGCAAAGTCCCTAGTCGCGAGCAGTACTTC,CASSKVPSREQYF
-,TRBV28,-,TRBJ2-3,TGTGCCAGCAGAAATGATAGGGGATGGGGCACAGATACGCAGTATTTT,CASRNDRGWGTDTQYF
-,TRBV19,-,TRBJ2-1,TGTGCCAGTAGTATCCGGACTGGAGGGGAGCAGTTCTTC,CASSIRTGGEQFF
few,TRBV27,TRBD1,TRBJ1-6,TGTGCCAGCAGGGACGACAGGGGGACGACTCGGGTAGATTCACCCCTCCACTTT,CASRDDRGTTRVDSPLHF
-,TRBV19,TRBD1,TRBJ1-1,TGTGCCAGTAGTATGACCGGGACAGTTTTCGCTGAAGCTTTCTTT,CASSMTGTVFAEAFF
-,TRBV7-2,-,TRBJ2-1,TGTGCCAGCAGCCAAAGAGGGAACTACAATGAGCAGTTCTTC,CASSQRGNYNEQFF
-,TRBV19,TRBD1,TRBJ2-7,TGTGCCAGTAGTATGACAGGGAGCTCCTACGAGCAGTACTTC,CASSMTGSSYEQYF
-,TRBV5-1,TRBD1,TRBJ2-7,TGCGCCAGCAGCCAGGGGACAGTTGTCTACGAGCAGTACTTC,CASSQGTVVYEQYF
once,TRBV5-8,TRBD1,TRBJ2-7,TGTGCCAGCAGGGTGACAGGGGGGAACGAGCAGTACTTC,CASRVTGGNEQYF
-,TRBV7-7,TRBD2,TRBJ2-5,TGTGCCAGCAGCTTACGACTTAGGACTAGCGAGCAAGAGACCCAGTACTTC,CASSLRLRTSEQETQYF
-,TRBV28,TRBD2,TRBJ2-1,TGTGCCAGCAGTCCCTCCGGGGGGGTAGGCGGTGAGCAGTTCTTC,CASSPSGGVGGEQFF
once,TRBV18,-,TRBJ2-3,TGTGCCAGCTCTCGTCGGACTAACACAGATACGCAGTATTTT,CASSRRTNTDTQYF
-,TRBV1,-,TRBJ2-4,TGCACCAGCAGCCAAGATCTGTTCTGGCGGGGGATAAACATTCAGTACTTC,CTSSQDLFWRGINIQYF